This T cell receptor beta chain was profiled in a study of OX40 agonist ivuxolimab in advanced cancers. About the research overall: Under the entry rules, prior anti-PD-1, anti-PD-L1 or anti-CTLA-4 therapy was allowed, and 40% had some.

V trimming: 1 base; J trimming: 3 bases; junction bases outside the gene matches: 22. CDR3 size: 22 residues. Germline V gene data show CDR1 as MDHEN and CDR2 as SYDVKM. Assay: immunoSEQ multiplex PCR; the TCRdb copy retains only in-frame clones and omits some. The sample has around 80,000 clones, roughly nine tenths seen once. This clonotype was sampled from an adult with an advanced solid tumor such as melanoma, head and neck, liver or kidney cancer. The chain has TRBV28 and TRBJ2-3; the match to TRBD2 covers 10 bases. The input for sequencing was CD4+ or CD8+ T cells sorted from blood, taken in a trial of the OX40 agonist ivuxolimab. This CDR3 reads CASSLFPSEREGKGSGTDTQYF. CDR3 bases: TGTGCCAGCAGTTTATTCCCCTCCGAGCGGGAGGGCAAAGGGAGTGGGACAGATACGCAGTATTTT.